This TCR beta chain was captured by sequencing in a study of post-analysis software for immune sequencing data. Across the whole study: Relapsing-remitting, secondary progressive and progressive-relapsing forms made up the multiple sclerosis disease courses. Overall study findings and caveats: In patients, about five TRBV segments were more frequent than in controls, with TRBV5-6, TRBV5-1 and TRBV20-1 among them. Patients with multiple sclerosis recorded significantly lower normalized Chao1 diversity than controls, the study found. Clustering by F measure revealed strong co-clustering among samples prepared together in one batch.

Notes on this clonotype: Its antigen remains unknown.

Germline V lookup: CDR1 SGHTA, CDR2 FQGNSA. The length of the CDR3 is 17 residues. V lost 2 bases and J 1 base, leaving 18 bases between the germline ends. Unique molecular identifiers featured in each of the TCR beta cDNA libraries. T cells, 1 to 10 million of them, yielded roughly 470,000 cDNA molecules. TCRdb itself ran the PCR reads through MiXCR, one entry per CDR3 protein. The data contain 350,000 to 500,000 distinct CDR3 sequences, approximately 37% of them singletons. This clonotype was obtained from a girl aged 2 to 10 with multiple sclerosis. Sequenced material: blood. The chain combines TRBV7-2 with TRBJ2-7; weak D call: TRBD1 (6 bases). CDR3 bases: TGTGCCAGCAGCTTAAAGAGGTCAGGGACAACGTCCTACGAGCAGTACTTC. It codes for CASSLKRSGTTSYEQYF. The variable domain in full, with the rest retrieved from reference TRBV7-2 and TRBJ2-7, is GAGVSQSPSNKVTEKGKDVELRCDPISGHTALYWYRQSLGQGLEFLIYFQGNSAPDKSGLPSDRFSAERTGGSVSTLTIQRTQQEDSAVYLCASSLKRSGTTSYEQYFGPGTRLTVT.